This T cell receptor (beta chain) was observed in a study of cytomegalovirus exposure and HLA in healthy donors. General study points: TCR beta sequences reportedly predicted most subjects' HLA-A and HLA-B alleles accurately.

In regard to this clone: Its antigen is unidentified.

PCR employed 60 Vbeta and 13 Jbeta primers. Sequencing was performed with immunoSEQ multiplex PCR; in TCRdb, only in-frame clones are kept and a portion is missing. The data show approximately 170,000 clones, roughly 80% seen once. This CDR3 spans 16 amino acids. V shed 4 bases and J 5 bases; nucleotides not matched to a gene: 12. CDR1 SGHRS and CDR2 YFSETQ come from the germline V gene. The V gene is TRBV5-1, the J gene TRBJ1-1, with TRBD1 matching over 9 bases. This clonotype originated in a female donor in good health and CMV-seronegative. The sequenced material came from PBMCs. In nucleotides, the CDR3 is TGCGCCAGCAGCGGGATGGGACAGGGAAGTTCGACTGAAGCTTTCTTT. Translated: CASSGMGQGSSTEAFF.